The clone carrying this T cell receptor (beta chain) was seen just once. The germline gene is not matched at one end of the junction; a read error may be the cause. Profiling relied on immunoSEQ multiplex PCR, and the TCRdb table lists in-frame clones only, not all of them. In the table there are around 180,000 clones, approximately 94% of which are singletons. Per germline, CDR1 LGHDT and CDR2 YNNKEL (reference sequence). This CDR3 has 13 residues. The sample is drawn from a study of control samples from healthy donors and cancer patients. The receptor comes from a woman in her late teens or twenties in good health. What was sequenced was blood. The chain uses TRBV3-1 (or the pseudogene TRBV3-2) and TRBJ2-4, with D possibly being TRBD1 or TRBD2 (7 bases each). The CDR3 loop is CASSQGEGAQVVF. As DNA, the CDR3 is TGTGCCAGCAGCCAAGGGGAGGGGGCGCAGGTAGTCTTC.